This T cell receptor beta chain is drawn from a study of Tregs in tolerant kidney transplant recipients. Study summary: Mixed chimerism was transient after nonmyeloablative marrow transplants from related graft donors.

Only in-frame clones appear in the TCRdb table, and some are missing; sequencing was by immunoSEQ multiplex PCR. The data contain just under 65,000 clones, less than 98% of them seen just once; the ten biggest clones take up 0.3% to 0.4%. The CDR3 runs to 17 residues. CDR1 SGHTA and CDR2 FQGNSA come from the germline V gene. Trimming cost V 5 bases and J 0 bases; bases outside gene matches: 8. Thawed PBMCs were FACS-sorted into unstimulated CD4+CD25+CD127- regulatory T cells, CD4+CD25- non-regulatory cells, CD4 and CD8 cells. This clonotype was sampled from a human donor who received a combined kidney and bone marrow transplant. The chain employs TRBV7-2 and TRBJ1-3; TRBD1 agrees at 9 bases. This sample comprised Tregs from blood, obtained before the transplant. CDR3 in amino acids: CASSLTGTGNSGNTIYF. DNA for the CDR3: TGTGCCAGCAGCCTCACCGGGACAGGGAACTCTGGAAACACCATATATTTT.